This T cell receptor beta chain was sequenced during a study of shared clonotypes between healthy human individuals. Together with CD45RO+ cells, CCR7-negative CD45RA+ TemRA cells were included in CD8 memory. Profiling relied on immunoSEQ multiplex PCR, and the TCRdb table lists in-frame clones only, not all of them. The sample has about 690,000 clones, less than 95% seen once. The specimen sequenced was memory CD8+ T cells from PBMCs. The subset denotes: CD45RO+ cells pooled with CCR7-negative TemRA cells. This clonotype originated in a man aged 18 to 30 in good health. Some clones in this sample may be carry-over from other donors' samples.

CDR3 in amino acids: CASSPGTAGELFF. The CDR3 DNA sequence: TGTGCCAGCAGCCCAGGGACCGCCGGGGAGCTGTTTTTT. This chain connects TRBV7-9 to TRBJ2-2, with D tentatively TRBD1 or TRBD2 (5 bases each). Trimming removed 5 bases from V and 6 bases from J, with 10 bases in between. The length of the CDR3 is 13 residues. Germline-derived CDR1 and CDR2 are SEHNR and FQNEAQ (reference sequence).